The 14 T cell receptor beta chains below all came from one sample that was sequenced in a study of cytomegalovirus exposure and HLA in healthy donors. Clones were read by immunoSEQ multiplex PCR, and TCRdb kept only the in-frame ones, dropping some. The repertoire consists of approximately 90,000 clones, with roughly 96% occurring once and the leading ten covering less than 0.8%. The specimen was PBMCs. The receptors come from a man aged 18 to 35 in good health and CMV-seronegative.

The CDR3 nucleotides are TGTGCCAGCAGCTCCTCCGGGACTAGCGGCCATGAGCAGTTCTTC. Translated, it gives CASSSSGTSGHEQFF. The chain employs TRBV7-3 and TRBJ2-1; 11 positions match TRBD2. Germline values: CDR1 SGHTA, CDR2 FQGTGA. V was clipped by 4 bases and J by 8 bases; unmatched bases: 7. CDR3 length: 15 amino acids.

This clone was picked up one time. V usage is TRBV28 and J usage is TRBJ2-3; 8 positions match TRBD2. The CDR3 runs 13 residues. CDR1 is MDHEN and CDR2 is SYDVKM in the germline V gene. The J segment lost 5 bases and the V segment lost 5 bases, leaving 3 bases of the junction unmatched. Here the CDR3 reads CASSQLAGDTQYF. DNA for the CDR3: TGTGCCAGCAGTCAGCTAGCGGGAGATACGCAGTATTTT. Drawing the rest from reference TRBV28 and TRBJ2-3, the complete variable domain is DVKVTQSSRYLVKRTGEKVFLECVQDMDHENMFWYRQDPGLGLRLIYFSYDVKMKEKGDIPEGYSVSREKKERFSLILESASTNQTSMYLCASSQLAGDTQYFGPGTRLTVL.

The chain joins TRBV6-1 to TRBJ2-4; weak D call: TRBD2 (6 bases). V lost 7 bases to trimming and J lost 2 bases, with 12 bases between them. Per the germline V gene, CDR1 is MNHNS and CDR2 is SASEGT. This CDR3 region has 14 residues. DNA for the CDR3: TGTGCCAGCATGCTCACTAGCTCCAAAAACATTCAGTACTTC. It yields the protein CASMLTSSKNIQYF.

The rearrangement uses TRBV6-1 and TRBJ1-5, with 8 bases aligning to TRBD1. The germline gives CDR1 MNHNS, CDR2 SASEGT. The CDR3 loop spans 15 amino acids. With V trimmed by 4 bases and J by 3 bases, 5 bases remained unmatched. The chain's CDR3 is CASSAQTGVNQPQHF. CDR3 in DNA: TGTGCCAGCAGTGCCCAGACAGGGGTCAATCAGCCCCAGCATTTT.

The chain is built from TRBV19 and TRBJ2-1; 7 nucleotides align to TRBD1. This CDR3 has 16 amino acids. CDR1 is LNHDA and CDR2 is SQIVND in the germline V gene (reference sequence). Trimming cost V 0 bases and J 2 bases; bases outside gene matches: 4. The CDR3 DNA sequence: TGTGCCAGTAGTATAGAAGGGGGCAGAACCTACAATGAGCAGTTCTTC. It is translated as CASSIEGGRTYNEQFF.

CDR3 DNA: TGTGCCTTTCAGGGGGCGAGGACCGGGGAGCTGTTTTTT. It codes for CAFQGARTGELFF. This rearrangement joins TRBV30 to TRBJ2-2, with TRBD1 identical over 8 bases. Germline V lookup: CDR1 GTSNPN, CDR2 SVGIG (reference sequence). The length of the CDR3 is 13 residues. The junction had 6 bases not matched to a gene; V was cut back by 7 bases and J by 5 bases. The variable domain in full, with the rest retrieved from reference TRBV30 and TRBJ2-2, is SQTIHQWPATLVQPVGSPLSLECTVEGTSNPNLYWYRQAAGRGLQLLFYSVGIGQISSEVPQNLSASRPQDRQFILSSKKLLLSDSGFYLCAFQGARTGELFFGEGSRLTVL.

The rearrangement uses TRBV19 and TRBJ1-2; TRBD1 might be the D (5 bases). The CDR3 runs to 13 residues. CDR1 is LNHDA, CDR2 SQIVND, per germline (reference sequence). V shed 3 bases and J shed 3 bases, with 8 bases lying between them. CDR3 protein: CASSIDRDYGYTF. CDR3 sequence (DNA): TGTGCCAGTAGTATTGACAGAGACTATGGCTACACCTTC.

This chain links TRBV7-3 with TRBJ2-1; TRBD2 matches at 8 bases. Unmatched junction bases numbered 4, after V lost 6 bases and J lost 9 bases. Germline V lookup: CDR1 SGHTA, CDR2 FQGTGA. The CDR3 spans 12 residues. CDR3 residues: CASRAGVSEQFF. The CDR3 bases are TGTGCCAGCAGAGCGGGAGTAAGTGAGCAGTTCTTC.

V is TRBV10-3 and J is TRBJ2-7; 8 nucleotides match TRBD1. This CDR3 region has 13 residues. Trimming cost V 6 bases and J 0 bases; bases outside gene matches: 1. Germline CDR1 and CDR2: ENHRY and SYGVKD. DNA of the CDR3: TGTGCCATCAGGACAGGGGCCTCCTACGAGCAGTACTTC. It translates to CAIRTGASYEQYF.

This chain joins TRBV4-3 and TRBJ1-4; D is uncertain. The germline CDR1 and CDR2 sequences are LGHNA and YSLEER. V lost 1 base and J lost 4, with 16 bases in between. The CDR3 is 17 residues long. In DNA, the CDR3 is TGCGCCAGCAGCCAAGCAGCCCGGCAGCGACTTAATGAAAAACTGTTTTTT. Translated, it gives CASSQAARQRLNEKLFF.

The chain joins TRBV4-1 to TRBJ1-5; D might be TRBD1 (5 bases). Between the trimmed V and J ends, which lost 7 bases and 7 bases, there was a span of 20 bases. The CDR3 is 15 amino acids. The germline gives CDR1 MGHRA, CDR2 YSYEKL. CDR3 residues: CASTAGGVWGQPQHF. CDR3 coding DNA: TGCGCCAGCACCGCCGGGGGAGTGTGGGGGCAGCCCCAGCATTTT.

This rearrangement joins TRBV7-2 to TRBJ1-5; the D gene is possibly TRBD1 (5 bases). CDR3 size: 15 residues. V lost 2 bases and J 2 bases, leaving 10 bases between the germline ends. Germline V gene lookup returns CDR1 SGHTA and CDR2 FQGNSA. Here the CDR3 reads CASSLPGGGNQPQHF. The CDR3 DNA reads as TGTGCCAGCAGCTTACCGGGGGGAGGCAATCAGCCCCAGCATTTT.

The chain uses TRBV28 and TRBJ2-2, with D maybe TRBD1 (7 bases). This CDR3 region has 15 residues. V lost 3 bases to trimming and J lost 7 bases, with 15 bases between them. Germline V gene sequence: CDR1 MDHEN, CDR2 SYDVKM. Here the CDR3 DNA reads TGTGCCAGCAGTTTGGCAGGGGGTAGCGGCGGGGAGCTGTTTTTT. It codes for CASSLAGGSGGELFF.

The chain has TRBV7-6 and TRBJ2-7; 8 bases match TRBD1. This CDR3 is 19 amino acids long. Germline values: CDR1 SGHVS, CDR2 FNYEAQ. Losses at the gene ends were 5 bases for V and 1 base for J; bases not matched to a gene: 19. In DNA, the CDR3 is TGTGCCAGCAGCCCGGCCCTAGCCCCTTCGGACAGGGAATCCTACGAGCAGTACTTC. The encoded protein is CASSPALAPSDRESYEQYF. Based on the CDR3 plus reference TRBV7-6 and TRBJ2-7, the full variable domain is GAGVSQSPRYKVTKRGQDVALRCDPISGHVSLYWYRQALGQGPEFLTYFNYEAQQDKSGLPNDRFSAERPEGSISTLTIQRTEQRDSAMYRCASSPALAPSDRESYEQYFGPGTRLTVT.